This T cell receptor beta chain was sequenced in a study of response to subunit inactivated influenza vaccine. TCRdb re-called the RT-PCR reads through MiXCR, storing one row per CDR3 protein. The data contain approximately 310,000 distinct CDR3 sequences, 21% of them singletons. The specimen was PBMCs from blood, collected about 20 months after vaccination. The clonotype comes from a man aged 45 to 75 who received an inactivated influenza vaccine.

The CDR3 nucleotides read TGCAGCGTTGATACTAGCGGGAGATACACAGATACGCAGTATTTT. Its protein is CSVDTSGRYTDTQYF. The rearrangement joins TRBV29-1 to TRBJ2-3, with 11 bases matching TRBD2. From germline, CDR1 is SQVTM and CDR2 ANQGSEA. The CDR3 has 15 residues. J lost 2 bases, V lost 3 bases, and 4 bases had no gene match.